This T cell receptor (beta chain) is drawn from a study of T-cell reconstitution after alpha-beta-depleted transplantation in children. Germline lookup yields CDR1 SGHTA and CDR2 FQGNSA. With 5 bases removed from V and 6 bases from J, the gap between germline ends came to 14 bases. This CDR3 comprises 13 residues. This clonotype appeared a few times. What it recognizes is unknown. TCRbeta library construction was performed incorporating unique molecular identifiers. Via MiXCR, TCRdb re-called the PCR reads, giving one row per CDR3 protein. In the table there are fewer than 750,000 distinct CDR3 sequences, 27% of which are singletons. Broader study findings: At the one-year point after transplant, T-cell counts and TCRbeta diversity were found to come mostly from T cells that had been newly produced. Surviving recipient T cells and thymic progenitors produced the high day-60 TCRbeta diversity seen in some patients.

The rearrangement uses TRBV7-2 and TRBJ2-7, with D possibly matching TRBD1 (6 bases). The TCR originated in a boy under two years old with Wiskott-Aldrich syndrome, due to receive a stem cell transplant. Sequencing was performed on PBMCs, taken before TCRalphabeta/CD19-depleted stem cell transplant. CDR3 sequence: CASSIPGVGEQYF. The CDR3 DNA reads TGTGCCAGCAGCATTCCAGGGGTTGGCGAGCAGTACTTC.